A single sample gave rise to the 18 T cell receptor beta chains below, sequenced in a study of cytomegalovirus exposure and HLA in healthy donors. It was with 60 Vbeta and 13 Jbeta primers that the PCR ran. Only in-frame clones appear in the TCRdb table, and some are missing; sequencing was by immunoSEQ multiplex PCR. Of 130,000 to 150,000 clones in the sample, roughly 83% were seen once. The sample consisted of PBMCs. The receptors shown here come from a female donor in good health and CMV-seronegative.

The chain is built from TRBV6-1 and TRBJ2-2; TRBD1 is a possible D gene (5 bases). The CDR3 loop spans 15 amino acids. Germline loops: CDR1 MNHNS, CDR2 SASEGT. V was trimmed by 1 base and J by 6 bases, leaving 12 bases between them. DNA for the CDR3: TGTGCCAGCAGTGAAGGGTCAGGGAATCCCGGGGAGCTGTTTTTT. Protein product: CASSEGSGNPGELFF.

The chain couples TRBV2 to TRBJ2-1, with 10 bases identical to TRBD2. J gave up 4 bases and V 8 bases, and 5 bases lay outside the gene matches. Germline CDR1 is SNHLY and CDR2 is FYNNEI. This CDR3 has 14 amino acids. CDR3 amino acids: CASGGTSVYNEQFF. CDR3 sequence (DNA): TGTGCCAGCGGTGGGACTAGCGTGTACAATGAGCAGTTCTTC.

V is TRBV18 and J is TRBJ2-5, with D unclear. Germline values: CDR1 KGHSH, CDR2 LQKENI. This CDR3 has 14 amino acids. V shed 5 bases and J shed 7 bases, with 17 bases lying between them. CDR3 region: CASSKVAASGTQYF. In nucleotides, the CDR3 is TGTGCCAGCTCAAAGGTGGCTGCTTCGGGGACCCAGTACTTC.

The rearrangement links TRBV4-2 to TRBJ1-1; 8 nucleotides line up with TRBD1. V shed 4 bases, J shed 7 bases, and the junction held 2 bases outside the gene matches. Germline loops: CDR1 LGHNA, CDR2 YNFKEQ. This CDR3 has 12 residues. This chain's CDR3 is CASSRGTGEAFF. In DNA, the CDR3 is TGTGCCAGCAGCCGCGGGACAGGTGAAGCTTTCTTT.

The V and J genes are TRBV29-1 and TRBJ1-1; the D gene is possibly TRBD1 (6 bases). Trimming cost V 6 bases and J 1 base, with 12 bases left between them. The germline gives CDR1 SQVTM, CDR2 ANQGSEA. The CDR3 is 13 amino acids. CDR3 loop: CSVALDRNTEAFF. DNA of the CDR3: TGCAGCGTCGCCCTGGACAGGAACACTGAAGCTTTCTTT.

The chain employs TRBV6-5 and TRBJ1-2, with TRBD1 identical over 10 bases. Per the germline V gene, CDR1 is MNHEY and CDR2 is SVGAGI. The J segment lost 7 bases and the V segment lost 5 bases, leaving 1 base of the junction unmatched. The CDR3 length is 12 residues. CDR3 DNA sequence: TGTGCCAGCAGTAGGGACAGGGGTGGCTACACCTTC. It encodes CASSRDRGGYTF.

The rearrangement uses TRBV4-3 and TRBJ1-1; maybe TRBD1 (6 bases). This CDR3 has 14 residues. V dropped 3 bases and J dropped 3 bases, with 11 bases sitting between them. CDR1 is LGHNA and CDR2 is YSLEER in the germline V gene. The CDR3 region has the DNA TGCGCCAGCAGCCAGGACAGTTCGGACACTGAAGCTTTCTTT. It specifies CASSQDSSDTEAFF.

V and J are TRBV4-1 and TRBJ2-7; the D is unclear. Germline lookup yields CDR1 MGHRA and CDR2 YSYEKL. This CDR3 is 13 amino acids long. The V gene lost 3 bases and the J gene lost 7 bases, with 13 bases spanning the gap. The CDR3 bases are TGCGCCAGCAGCCATCGCTATGCCTGGGAGCAGTACTTC. As protein: CASSHRYAWEQYF.

The chain carries TRBV9 and TRBJ2-7; 11 bases fit TRBD2. With V trimmed by 5 bases and J by 6 bases, 13 bases remained unmatched. Germline V CDR1 and CDR2: SGDLS, YYNGEE. This CDR3 has 16 amino acids. The CDR3 here is CASSRSSTSGALEQYF. The CDR3, as DNA: TGTGCCAGCAGTCGGTCCTCGACTAGCGGGGCCCTCGAGCAGTACTTC.

CDR3 DNA sequence: TGCAGCGTCCAGGGACTTCTCAATCAGCCCCAGCATTTT. Translated: CSVQGLLNQPQHF. The chain employs TRBV29-1 and TRBJ1-5; D is possibly TRBD1 (5 bases). This CDR3 region has 13 residues. V shed 6 bases and J shed 3 bases, with 12 bases lying between them. The germline V gene has CDR1 SQVTM and CDR2 ANQGSEA. Looking up the rest from reference TRBV29-1 and TRBJ1-5 gives the full variable domain: SAVISQKPSRDICQRGTSLTIQCQVDSQVTMMFWYRQQPGQSLTLIATANQGSEATYESGFVIDKFPISRPNLTFSTLTVSNMSPEDSSIYLCSVQGLLNQPQHFGDGTRLSIL.

The J gene is TRBJ1-5, the V gene TRBV4-1; 8 nucleotides agree with TRBD1. The ends lost 4 bases at V and 4 bases at J; junction bases unmatched: 3. Germline V gene sequence: CDR1 MGHRA, CDR2 YSYEKL. This CDR3 comprises 14 residues. The CDR3 is CASSPRTGNQPQHF. In DNA form, the CDR3 reads TGCGCCAGCAGCCCCCGGACAGGGAATCAGCCCCAGCATTTT.

This clone was recorded a few times. The gene calls are TRBV18 and TRBJ1-5, with D possibly matching TRBD1 (6 bases). There are 13 residues in the CDR3. Germline CDR1 reads KGHSH; CDR2 reads LQKENI. Trimming took off 6 bases at V and 5 bases at J, with 11 bases between the two ends. The CDR3 DNA sequence: TGTGCCAGCTCCGGACAGAAGGATCAGCCCCAGCATTTT. Translated, it gives CASSGQKDQPQHF.

This clone was detected only a few times. The CDR3 region has the DNA TGTGCCAGCAGTTCCACCGGGACAGGGTGGAACGAGCAGTACTTC. It is translated as CASSSTGTGWNEQYF. V and J are TRBV6-5 and TRBJ2-7; 9 nucleotides line up with TRBD1. V was pared by 4 bases and J by 5 bases, with 9 bases of the junction left unmatched. CDR3 length equals 15 residues. In germline, CDR1 is MNHEY, CDR2 SVGAGI.

V is TRBV7-8 and J is TRBJ1-1, with 7 bases that match TRBD1. The V gene's germline CDR1 is SGHVS and CDR2 FQNEAQ. The CDR3 is made up of 15 amino acids. The V and J ends lost 5 bases and 4 bases, in that order; junction bases with no gene match: 10. The CDR3 nucleotides are TGTGCCAGCAGCGCCCACAGGGGTTCGGTCACTGAAGCTTTCTTT. As protein: CASSAHRGSVTEAFF.

This clone was observed at least ten times. J is TRBJ1-1 and V is TRBV19; D is possibly TRBD1 (5 bases). Trimming cost V 9 bases and J 0 bases, with 11 bases left between them. This CDR3 is built from 13 residues. Germline V gene lookup returns CDR1 LNHDA and CDR2 SQIVND (reference sequence). The DNA for the CDR3 is TGTGCCAGGGGCAGGGAAATGAACACTGAAGCTTTCTTT. It encodes CARGREMNTEAFF.

The chain carries TRBV6-6 and TRBJ2-1; 11 bases match TRBD1. Germline-derived CDR1 and CDR2 are MNHNY and SVGAGI (reference sequence). The CDR3 totals 14 residues. V lost 5 bases and J lost 9; bases outside the gene matches: 6. For the CDR3, the DNA is TGTGCCAGCAGTACCTGGGACAGGGGGTGTGAGCAGTTCTTC. This gives the protein CASSTWDRGCEQFF.

This clone was recorded a few times. The chain carries TRBV7-9 and TRBJ1-2; no firm D call. The CDR3 runs to 11 residues. Trimming pared 1 base from V and 8 bases from J, leaving 5 bases between. Germline V gene data show CDR1 as SEHNR and CDR2 as FQNEAQ (reference sequence). Here the CDR3 reads CASSLDLGYTF. The CDR3 DNA follows: TGTGCCAGCAGCTTAGACCTAGGCTACACCTTC.

The rearrangement joins TRBV27 to TRBJ1-2, with D possibly TRBD1 on 5 matching bases. Germline V gene lookup returns CDR1 MNHEY and CDR2 SMNVEV (reference sequence). V was pared by 2 bases and J by 7 bases, with 14 bases between. This CDR3 comprises 14 residues. The CDR3 loop is CASSLRFSQGGYTF. The CDR3 nucleotides are TGTGCCAGCAGTTTAAGATTCTCTCAGGGTGGCTACACCTTC.